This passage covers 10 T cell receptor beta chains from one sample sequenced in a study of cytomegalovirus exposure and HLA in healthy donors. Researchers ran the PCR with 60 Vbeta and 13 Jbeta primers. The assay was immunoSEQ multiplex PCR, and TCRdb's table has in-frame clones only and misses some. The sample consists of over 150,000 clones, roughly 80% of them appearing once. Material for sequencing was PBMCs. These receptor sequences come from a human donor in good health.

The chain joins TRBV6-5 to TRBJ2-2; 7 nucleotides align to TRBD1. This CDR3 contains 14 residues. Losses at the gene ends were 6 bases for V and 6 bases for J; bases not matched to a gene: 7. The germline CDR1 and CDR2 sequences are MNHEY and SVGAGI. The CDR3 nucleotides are TGTGCCAGCAGATCTAGACAGGGTGCCGGGGAGCTGTTTTTT. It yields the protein CASRSRQGAGELFF.

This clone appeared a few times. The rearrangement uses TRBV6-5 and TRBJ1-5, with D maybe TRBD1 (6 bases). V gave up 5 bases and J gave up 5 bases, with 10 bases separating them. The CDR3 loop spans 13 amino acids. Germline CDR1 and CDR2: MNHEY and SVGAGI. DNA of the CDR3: TGTGCCAGCAGTCGGGACACCCATCAGCCCCAGCATTTT. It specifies CASSRDTHQPQHF.

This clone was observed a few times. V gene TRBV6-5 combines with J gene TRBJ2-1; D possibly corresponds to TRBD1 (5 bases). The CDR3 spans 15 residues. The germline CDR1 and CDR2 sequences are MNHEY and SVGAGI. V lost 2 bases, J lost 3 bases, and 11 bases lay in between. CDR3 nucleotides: TGTGCCAGCAGTTACGGGGCAGATTACTACAATGAGCAGTTCTTC. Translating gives CASSYGADYYNEQFF.

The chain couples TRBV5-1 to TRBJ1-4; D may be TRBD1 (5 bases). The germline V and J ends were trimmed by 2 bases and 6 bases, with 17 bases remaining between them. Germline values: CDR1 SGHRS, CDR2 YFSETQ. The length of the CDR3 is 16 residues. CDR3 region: CASSLATGSSDEKLFF. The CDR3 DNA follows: TGCGCCAGCAGCTTAGCTACAGGATCCTCAGATGAAAAACTGTTTTTT.

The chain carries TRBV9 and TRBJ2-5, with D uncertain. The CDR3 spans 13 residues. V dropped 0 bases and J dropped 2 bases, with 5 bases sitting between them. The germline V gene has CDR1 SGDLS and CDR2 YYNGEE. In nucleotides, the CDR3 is TGTGCCAGCAGCGTAGGGCCGCAAGAGACCCAGTACTTC. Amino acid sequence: CASSVGPQETQYF.

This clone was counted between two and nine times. CDR3 bases: TGTGCCAGCAGTTTATGGTCTGGGGGGGCCCGCTATGGCTACACCTTC. The encoded protein is CASSLWSGGARYGYTF. V usage is TRBV6-4 and J usage is TRBJ1-2; D is perhaps TRBD1 (6 bases). V was shortened by 5 bases and J by 4 bases, with 20 bases between the two germline ends. This CDR3 has 16 residues. Germline values: CDR1 MRHNA, CDR2 SNTAGT.

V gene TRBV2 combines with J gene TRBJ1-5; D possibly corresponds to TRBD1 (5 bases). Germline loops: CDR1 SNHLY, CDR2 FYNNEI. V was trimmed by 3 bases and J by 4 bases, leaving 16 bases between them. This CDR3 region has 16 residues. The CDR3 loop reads CASSDGRVGRNQPQHF. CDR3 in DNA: TGTGCCAGCAGTGATGGCAGGGTTGGAAGGAATCAGCCCCAGCATTTT.

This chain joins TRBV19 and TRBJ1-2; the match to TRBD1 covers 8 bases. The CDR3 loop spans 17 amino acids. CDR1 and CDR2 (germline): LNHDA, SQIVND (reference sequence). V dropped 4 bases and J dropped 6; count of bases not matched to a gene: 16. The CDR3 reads CASSNHPGGRGRDGYTF. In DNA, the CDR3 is TGTGCCAGTAGTAACCATCCTGGGGGCAGGGGGCGCGATGGCTACACCTTC.

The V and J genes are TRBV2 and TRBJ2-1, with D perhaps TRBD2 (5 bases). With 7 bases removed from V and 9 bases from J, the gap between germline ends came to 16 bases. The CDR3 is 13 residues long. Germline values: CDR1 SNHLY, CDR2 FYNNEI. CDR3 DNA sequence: TGTGCCAGCATGGAGGCCCCCCAAAGTGAGCAGTTCTTC. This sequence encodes CASMEAPQSEQFF. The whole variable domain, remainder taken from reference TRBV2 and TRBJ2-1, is EPEVTQTPSHQVTQMGQEVILRCVPISNHLYFYWYRQILGQKVEFLVSFYNNEISEKSEIFDDQFSVERPDGSNFTLKIRSTKLEDSAMYFCASMEAPQSEQFFGPGTRLTVL.

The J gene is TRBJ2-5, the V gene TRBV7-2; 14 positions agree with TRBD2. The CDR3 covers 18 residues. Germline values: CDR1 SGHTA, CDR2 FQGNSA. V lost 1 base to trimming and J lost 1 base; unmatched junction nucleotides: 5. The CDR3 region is CASSLVTSGGASQETQYF. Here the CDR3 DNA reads TGTGCCAGCAGCTTAGTGACTAGCGGGGGGGCGAGCCAAGAGACCCAGTACTTC.